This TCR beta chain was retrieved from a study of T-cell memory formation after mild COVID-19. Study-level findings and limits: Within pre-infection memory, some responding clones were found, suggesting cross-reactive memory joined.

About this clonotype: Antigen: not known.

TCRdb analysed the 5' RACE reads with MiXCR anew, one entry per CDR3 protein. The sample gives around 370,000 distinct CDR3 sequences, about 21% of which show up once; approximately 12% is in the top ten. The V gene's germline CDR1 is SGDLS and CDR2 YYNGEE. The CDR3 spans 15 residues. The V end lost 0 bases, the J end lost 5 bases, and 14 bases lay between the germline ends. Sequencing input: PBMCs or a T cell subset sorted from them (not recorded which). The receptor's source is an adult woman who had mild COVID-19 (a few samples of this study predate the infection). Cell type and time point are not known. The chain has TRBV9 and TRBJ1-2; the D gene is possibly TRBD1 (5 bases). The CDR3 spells CASSVGRGDRYGYTF. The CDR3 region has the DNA TGTGCCAGCAGCGTAGGGAGGGGAGATAGGTATGGCTACACCTTC.